This T cell receptor beta chain was recovered during a study of blood T cell repertoires in COVID-19. The overall study: PBMCs, B-cell-depleted T cells, or T cells provided the cDNA or gDNA that made up the material.

Source study methods: Estimation of nucleated cell counts relied on the amplification of reference gene primers. Clones were sequenced by immunoSEQ multiplex PCR, and TCRdb holds only the in-frame ones, with some missing. The DNA was the basis for D and trimming; V, J and clone size are from that table. The table shows approximately 140,000 clones, with 88% occurring only once. This CDR3 has 16 residues. Germline loops: CDR1 SGHTA, CDR2 FQGTGA. V trimming: 5 bases; J trimming: 5 bases; junction bases outside the gene matches: 12. Sequencing used peripheral blood. This receptor was taken from a human donor in a cohort sampled during active COVID-19. The chain recombines TRBV7-3 with TRBJ2-3, with 8 bases aligning to TRBD1. The CDR3 DNA is TGTGCCAGCAGCCCCCGCCGGACAGGGCTGGGAGATACGCAGTATTTT. Translating it yields CASSPRRTGLGDTQYF.